This T cell receptor (beta chain) originates from a study of T cell repertoires in aging, cancer and after chemotherapy. Across the study: Pre- and post-chemotherapy samples were paired from glioblastoma patients treated with temozolomide-based therapy.

TRB rearrangements spanning V, D and J were amplified using mixed TRB-A/B primers. TCRdb redid the calling of the multiplex PCR reads with MiXCR, one entry per CDR3 protein. The repertoire holds about 6,700 distinct CDR3 sequences, with approximately 57% as singletons. Peripheral blood genomic DNA, not sorted cells or RNA, was the template. This clonotype was counted a few times. What it binds is unknown. Broader study findings: No conclusions about immunological memory after chemotherapy can be drawn from the repertoire data. Untreated cancer patients had significantly lower blood TCR diversity than age-matched healthy donors.

The V and J ends lost 4 bases and 3 bases, in that order; junction bases with no gene match: 10. The length of the CDR3 is 16 residues. The germline gives CDR1 SGHAT, CDR2 FQNNGV. The clonotype comes from a human donor with a solid tumor. What was sequenced was blood. V gene TRBV11-2 combines with J gene TRBJ2-7, with 9 positions matching TRBD2. The CDR3 protein is CASSSTSGSGSYEQYF. CDR3 nucleotide sequence: TGTGCCAGCAGCTCAACCTCGGGTAGCGGGAGCTACGAGCAGTACTTC. The full variable domain, its missing parts supplied by reference TRBV11-2 and TRBJ2-7, is EAGVAQSPRYKIIEKRQSVAFWCNPISGHATLYWYQQILGQGPKLLIQFQNNGVVDDSQLPKDRFSAERLKGVDSTLKIQPAKLEDSAVYLCASSSTSGSGSYEQYFGPGTRLTVT.